The clone carrying this T cell receptor (beta chain) was observed at least ten times. Its antigen is currently unknown. Regarding time point: newly diagnosed GD, antithyroid drugs for less than 3 months. Researchers made the TCR library from RNA that was extracted from PBMCs. Library construction for TCR beta used iRepertoire HTBI primers and Arm-PCR of CDR3 regions. Authors' methods: The study identified roughly 59 TRBV and some 15 TRBJ segments across samples. TCRdb passed the multiplex PCR reads through MiXCR, listing each CDR3 protein once. V and J calls and clone size were set by TCRdb, not the authors. This table has hundreds of thousands of distinct CDR3 sequences, approximately 15% appearing once. This entry comes from a study of regulatory T cells in long-lasting Graves disease. The study, taken as a whole, reports: Persistent patients shared more public clonotypes (roughly 3,000) than newly diagnosed patients (around 1,000). It was in persistent disease that TRBV28, TRBJ1-2 and TRBJ2-5 were favored.

V was shortened by 3 bases and J by 3 bases, with 9 bases between the two germline ends. This CDR3 has 13 amino acids. CDR1 and CDR2 from the germline V gene are SGHTA and FQGNSA. The sample was also linked to a second study, of T cells in Graves' hyperthyroidism and ophthalmopathy. That source reports: The HTBI primer set drove a first-round RT-PCR of the TCR CDR3.

Sequencing was performed on peripheral blood mononuclear cells (PBMCs), taken at new diagnosis, from a patient treated with antithyroid drugs. This TCR derives from a man aged 40-49 years with Graves disease. The V and J genes are TRBV7-2 and TRBJ2-7, with D perhaps TRBD1 (7 bases). The CDR3, as DNA: TGTGCCAGCAGCTTTCAGGGGGGCTACGAGCAGTACTTC. Translated: CASSFQGGYEQYF.